Below are 30 T cell receptor beta chains sequenced from a single sample in a study of beta chain features in type 1 diabetes. Whole-study findings and limits: Type 1 diabetes patients showed a moderate but significant shortening of TCRB CDR3s in all four CD4+ subsets.

The entirety of the isolated RNA underwent reverse transcription, so expressed TCRB transcripts were sequenced. Measured with immunoSEQ multiplex PCR; TCRdb has only the in-frame clones, and not every one. The table includes about 260,000 clones, roughly 22% detected once. Their recognized antigens are unknown. Sequenced: naive CD4+ T cells from blood. These receptors were taken from a middle-aged woman with type 1 diabetes.

This clone was detected only a few times. The chain has TRBV4-3 and TRBJ2-4, with 10 positions matching TRBD2. J was trimmed by 0 bases and V by 0 bases; bases with no gene match: 11. Germline V gene lookup returns CDR1 LGHNA and CDR2 YSLEER. CDR3 length: 20 amino acids. The CDR3 DNA reads as TGCGCCAGCAGCCAAGATAGGGCTAGCGGGGGCTCTCTAGCCAAAAACATTCAGTACTTC. Translation: CASSQDRASGGSLAKNIQYF.

The V gene is TRBV5-1, the J gene TRBJ1-4; TRBD1 agrees at 9 bases. Germline V gene lookup returns CDR1 SGHRS and CDR2 YFSETQ. The V gene end was trimmed by 3 bases and the J gene end by 8 bases; junction bases not matched to a gene: 5. The CDR3 sequence is 14 residues long. As DNA, the CDR3 is TGCGCCAGCAGCTACAGGGGGCGCGGGGAAAAACTGTTTTTT. This codes for CASSYRGRGEKLFF.

This clone was seen a handful of times. The genes are TRBV2 and TRBJ2-7; 8 bases agree with TRBD2. V lost 6 bases, J lost 5 bases, and 6 bases stayed unmatched. Germline-derived CDR1 and CDR2 are SNHLY and FYNNEI. The CDR3 has 13 residues. The CDR3 protein is CASSRPGRDEQYF. The CDR3 DNA sequence: TGTGCCAGCAGCCGGCCCGGGAGGGACGAGCAGTACTTC.

This clone was seen a handful of times. The junction differs from germline at one of its ends, possibly a read error. This rearrangement joins TRBV10-3 to TRBJ2-7; weak D call: TRBD2 (7 bases). Germline loops: CDR1 ENHRY, CDR2 SYGVKD. The CDR3 sequence is 13 residues long. CDR3 residues: CALRQGGVNEQYF. DNA for the CDR3: TGTGCCCTCAGGCAAGGGGGGGTCAACGAGCAGTACTTC.

The CDR3 loop is CASIHPPRDEQFF. CDR3 DNA: TGTGCCAGCATCCACCCCCCGCGCGATGAGCAGTTCTTC. V usage is TRBV7-2 and J usage is TRBJ2-1; D remains ambiguous. Per the germline V gene, CDR1 is SGHTA and CDR2 is FQGNSA. The CDR3 is made up of 13 amino acids. V lost 7 bases, J lost 8 bases, and 15 bases lay in between.

V gene TRBV5-1 combines with J gene TRBJ2-7; the D gene is possibly TRBD1 (5 bases). V was trimmed by 4 bases and J by 0 bases, leaving 14 bases between them. The CDR3 runs 15 residues. Germline V gene lookup returns CDR1 SGHRS and CDR2 YFSETQ. Here the CDR3 DNA reads TGCGCCAGCAGCATAGGACAAGTTTCCTCCTACGAGCAGTACTTC. As protein: CASSIGQVSSYEQYF.

CDR3 loop: CASSQSWTSRSTDTQYF. CDR3 nucleotides: TGCGCCAGCAGCCAATCCTGGACTAGCAGAAGCACAGATACGCAGTATTTT. The chain links TRBV4-3 to TRBJ2-3, with 8 bases that match TRBD2. The CDR3 totals 17 residues. After removal of 2 bases from V and 0 bases from J, the junction contained 7 bases not matched to a gene. Germline V lookup: CDR1 LGHNA, CDR2 YSLEER.

As to this clone: Other DNA sequences from this sample encode an identical CDR3 as well. The chain is built from TRBV29-1 and TRBJ2-5; D perhaps matches TRBD1 (5 bases). From germline, CDR1 is SQVTM and CDR2 ANQGSEA. The CDR3 consists of 11 residues. Trimming took off 4 bases at V and 4 bases at J, with 7 bases between the two ends. CDR3 sequence reads: CSVVRGETQYF. CDR3 bases: TGCAGCGTTGTTAGGGGAGAGACCCAGTACTTC.

The table lists this clone with a few counts. The chain couples TRBV5-1 to TRBJ2-7; 14 bases agree with TRBD2. CDR3 length: 15 residues. V gave up 5 bases and J gave up 5 bases; unmatched junction bases: 6. Germline V gene sequence: CDR1 SGHRS, CDR2 YFSETQ. The CDR3 bases are TGCGCCAGCAGTTGGACTAGCGGGAGGTTAAACGAGCAGTACTTC. This encodes CASSWTSGRLNEQYF.

This clone was seen a few times. This sequence joins TRBV2 and TRBJ2-3; D is unresolved. The germline V and J ends were trimmed by 6 bases and 4 bases, with 14 bases remaining between them. The CDR3 runs to 14 residues. Germline assignment: CDR1 SNHLY and CDR2 FYNNEI. The CDR3 region has the DNA TGTGCCAGCAGCATACAGTCTTCGGCAGATACGCAGTATTTT. Residues: CASSIQSSADTQYF.

This chain joins TRBV6-5 and TRBJ2-7; 7 positions match TRBD1. V lost 6 bases and J lost 2; bases outside the gene matches: 7. CDR1 is MNHEY and CDR2 is SVGAGI in the germline V gene. This CDR3 contains 14 residues. The CDR3, as DNA: TGTGCCAGCAGAACAGGGGCTTCAACCTACGAGCAGTACTTC. As protein: CASRTGASTYEQYF.

The sample holds a few counts of this clone. The chain is built from TRBV19 and TRBJ2-7; 10 bases are shared with TRBD2. V lost 3 bases to trimming and J lost 3 bases; unmatched junction nucleotides: 5. The CDR3 has 15 amino acids. The germline V gene encodes CDR1 LNHDA and CDR2 SQIVND (reference sequence). The CDR3 bases are TGTGCCAGTAGTATTAAACTAGCGGGGCTCTACGAGCAGTACTTC. Protein product: CASSIKLAGLYEQYF.

This clone appeared a few times. This rearrangement joins TRBV4-3 to TRBJ2-7; TRBD2 matches at 11 bases. V was pared by 4 bases and J by 6 bases, with 2 bases of the junction left unmatched. CDR3 length equals 13 residues. Germline V CDR1 and CDR2: LGHNA, YSLEER. This CDR3 is CASSRLAGGEQYF. The DNA for the CDR3 is TGCGCCAGCAGCCGGCTAGCGGGAGGCGAGCAGTACTTC.

The chain has TRBV4-3 and TRBJ2-1; 10 nucleotides agree with TRBD2. V trimming: 3 bases; J trimming: 10 bases; junction bases outside the gene matches: 6. The V gene's germline CDR1 is LGHNA and CDR2 YSLEER. The CDR3 extends over 14 amino acids. CDR3 in DNA: TGCGCCAGCAGCCACACTATAGCGGGGGGCGAGCAGTTCTTC. It encodes CASSHTIAGGEQFF.

This clone has a single count. The J gene is TRBJ2-7, the V gene TRBV6-5; 7 bases align to TRBD1. Losses at the gene ends were 4 bases for V and 0 bases for J; bases not matched to a gene: 9. This CDR3 has 16 residues. CDR1 MNHEY and CDR2 SVGAGI come from the germline V gene. This CDR3 reads CASSSPRDSSSYEQYF. CDR3 DNA: TGTGCCAGCAGTTCACCTCGGGACAGCAGCTCCTACGAGCAGTACTTC.

This clone was detected a few times. This chain links TRBV4-3 with TRBJ2-7; possibly TRBD1 for D (6 bases). V was shortened by 1 base and J by 0 bases, with 10 bases between the two germline ends. This CDR3 region has 15 residues. Per the germline V gene, CDR1 is LGHNA and CDR2 is YSLEER. CDR3 loop: CASSQGPDSSYEQYF. The CDR3, as DNA: TGCGCCAGCAGCCAAGGCCCGGACAGCTCCTACGAGCAGTACTTC.

This clone has just a few counts. The CDR3 nucleotides are TGTGCCAGCTCACCGGACAGGCCCGGCTATGGCTACACCTTC. Translated: CASSPDRPGYGYTF. The chain joins TRBV18 to TRBJ1-2; 7 bases agree with TRBD1. The germline V gene encodes CDR1 KGHSH and CDR2 LQKENI. There are 14 residues in the CDR3. The V gene end was trimmed by 3 bases and the J gene end by 4 bases; junction bases not matched to a gene: 5.

The chain is built from TRBV5-1 and TRBJ2-6; 8 bases line up with TRBD2. V gave up 0 bases and J gave up 1 base; unmatched junction bases: 6. The CDR3 consists of 18 residues. In germline, CDR1 is SGHRS, CDR2 YFSETQ. CDR3 in amino acids: CASSLAGRGWSGANVLTF. CDR3 bases: TGCGCCAGCAGCTTGGCCGGGAGGGGATGGTCTGGGGCCAACGTCCTGACTTTC. The entire variable domain, with the rest obtained from reference TRBV5-1 and TRBJ2-6, is as follows: KAGVTQTPRYLIKTRGQQVTLSCSPISGHRSVSWYQQTPGQGLQFLFEYFSETQRNKGNFPGRFSGRQFSNSRSEMNVSTLELGDSALYLCASSLAGRGWSGANVLTFGAGSRLTVL.

The rearrangement links TRBV2 to TRBJ1-5; D is unresolved. Between the trimmed V and J ends, which lost 5 bases and 5 bases, there was a span of 7 bases. This CDR3 spans 12 amino acids. CDR1 and CDR2 from the germline V gene are SNHLY and FYNNEI. The CDR3 here is CASSFTYQPQHF. DNA of the CDR3: TGTGCCAGCAGTTTTACTTATCAGCCCCAGCATTTT.

In its sample, this clone was seen a few times. The J gene is TRBJ2-3, the V gene TRBV4-3, with TRBD2 identical over 10 bases. The V gene end was trimmed by 4 bases and the J gene end by 2 bases; junction bases not matched to a gene: 6. Looked up from germline, CDR1 is LGHNA and CDR2 is YSLEER. The CDR3 runs 16 residues. The CDR3 nucleotides read TGCGCCAGCAGCCTCGGACTAGCGGCAGCCACAGATACGCAGTATTTT. This codes for CASSLGLAAATDTQYF.

This clone showed up just a few times. The chain carries TRBV30 and TRBJ1-5, with D maybe TRBD1 (5 bases). Germline CDR1 and CDR2: GTSNPN and SVGIG (reference sequence). Trimming pared 4 bases from V and 2 bases from J, leaving 6 bases between. This CDR3 has 12 residues. Here the CDR3 reads CAWTRGNQPQHF. CDR3 DNA sequence: TGTGCCTGGACCAGGGGCAATCAGCCCCAGCATTTT. The full variable domain, its missing parts supplied by reference TRBV30 and TRBJ1-5, is SQTIHQWPATLVQPVGSPLSLECTVEGTSNPNLYWYRQAAGRGLQLLFYSVGIGQISSEVPQNLSASRPQDRQFILSSKKLLLSDSGFYLCAWTRGNQPQHFGDGTRLSIL.

J is TRBJ2-4 and V is TRBV30, with 9 nucleotides matching TRBD1. CDR1 and CDR2 from the germline V gene are GTSNPN and SVGIG (reference sequence). This CDR3 comprises 14 residues. V lost 2 bases and J lost 4; bases outside the gene matches: 3. CDR3 nucleotide sequence: TGTGCCTGGAGTACACAGGGGGCAAAAAACATTCAGTACTTC. Its translation is CAWSTQGAKNIQYF.

The chain joins TRBV15 to TRBJ2-3, with unresolved D. The CDR3 totals 13 residues. V was clipped by 1 base and J by 6 bases, with 8 bases between them. Germline V CDR1 and CDR2: LNHNV, YYDKDF (reference sequence). In DNA, the CDR3 is TGTGCCACCAGCAGAGTGAAAGCTGATACGCAGTATTTT. It specifies CATSRVKADTQYF.

J is TRBJ1-1 and V is TRBV4-1; TRBD1 matches 7 bases. Unmatched junction bases numbered 8, after V lost 2 bases and J lost 5 bases. Germline loops: CDR1 MGHRA, CDR2 YSYEKL. The CDR3 is 15 residues long. The CDR3 bases are TGCGCCAGCAGCCAACGTCGGGACAGAAAAACTGAAGCTTTCTTT. Translated, it gives CASSQRRDRKTEAFF.

The chain carries TRBV9 and TRBJ2-3; a weak D match, TRBD2 (6 bases). The CDR3 totals 16 residues. Germline CDR1 and CDR2: SGDLS and YYNGEE. Trimming took 0 bases from V and 2 from J, leaving 13 bases between them. The CDR3 DNA is TGTGCCAGCAGCGTAGGGACGGGAGATCCCACAGATACGCAGTATTTT. Translated, it gives CASSVGTGDPTDTQYF.

This rearrangement joins TRBV29-1 to TRBJ2-4; 9 nucleotides align to TRBD2. The junction had 16 bases not matched to a gene; V was cut back by 0 bases and J by 1 base. Germline CDR1 and CDR2: SQVTM and ANQGSEA. This CDR3 comprises 20 residues. CDR3 sequence: CSVEDSWGREGVWAKNIQYF. The DNA for the CDR3 is TGCAGCGTTGAAGATTCCTGGGGGCGGGAGGGTGTATGGGCCAAAAACATTCAGTACTTC.

The rearrangement joins TRBV28 to TRBJ2-1; 9 bases line up with TRBD1. Looked up from germline, CDR1 is MDHEN and CDR2 is SYDVKM. The length of the CDR3 is 13 residues. The J segment lost 9 bases and the V segment lost 4 bases, leaving 4 bases of the junction unmatched. The DNA of the CDR3 is TGTGCCAGCAGTTCGGGACAGGGAATTGAGCAGTTCTTC. It encodes CASSSGQGIEQFF.

This clone was detected a few times. J is TRBJ2-5 and V is TRBV28; D ambiguous. Trimming left V 1 base short and J 2 bases short, with 5 bases between. Germline V CDR1 and CDR2: MDHEN, SYDVKM. CDR3 length: 13 amino acids. The CDR3 reads CASSLSGQETQYF. The CDR3 DNA reads TGTGCCAGCAGTTTATCCGGGCAAGAGACCCAGTACTTC.

This clone has only a few counts. The rearrangement joins TRBV7-9 to TRBJ1-2; D ambiguous. Deletions cut 5 bases from V and 10 bases from J, with 20 bases between. CDR1 and CDR2 (germline): SEHNR, FQNEAQ (reference sequence). The CDR3 covers 14 residues. The CDR3: CASSPRGSGSSYTF. The CDR3 DNA reads as TGTGCCAGCAGCCCTAGAGGAAGCGGGTCGTCCTACACCTTC.

This chain joins TRBV7-9 and TRBJ2-3, with D maybe TRBD1 (5 bases). Germline CDR1 and CDR2: SEHNR and FQNEAQ (reference sequence). The CDR3 covers 14 residues. With 4 bases removed from V and 4 bases from J, the gap between germline ends came to 12 bases. CDR3 region: CASSSVTDADTQYF. CDR3 coding DNA: TGTGCCAGCAGCTCTGTGACAGACGCAGATACGCAGTATTTT.